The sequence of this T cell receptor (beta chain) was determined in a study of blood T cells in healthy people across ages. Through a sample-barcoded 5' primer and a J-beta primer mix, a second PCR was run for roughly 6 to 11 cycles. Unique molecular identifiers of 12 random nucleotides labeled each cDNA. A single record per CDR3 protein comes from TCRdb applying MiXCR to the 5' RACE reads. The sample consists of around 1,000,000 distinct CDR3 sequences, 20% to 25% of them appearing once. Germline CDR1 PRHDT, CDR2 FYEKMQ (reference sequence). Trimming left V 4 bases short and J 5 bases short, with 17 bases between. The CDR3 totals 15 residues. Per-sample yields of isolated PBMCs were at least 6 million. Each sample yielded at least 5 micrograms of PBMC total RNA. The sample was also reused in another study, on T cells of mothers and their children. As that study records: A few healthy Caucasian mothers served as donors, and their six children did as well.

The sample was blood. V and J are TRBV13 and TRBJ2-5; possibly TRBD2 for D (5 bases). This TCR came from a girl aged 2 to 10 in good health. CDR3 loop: CASSYSLGAVETQYF. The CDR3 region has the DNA TGTGCCAGCAGCTACTCCCTAGGAGCGGTCGAGACCCAGTACTTC. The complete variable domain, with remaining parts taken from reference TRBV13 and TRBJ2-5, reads AAGVIQSPRHLIKEKRETATLKCYPIPRHDTVYWYQQGPGQDPQFLISFYEKMQSDKGSIPDRFSAQQFSDYHSELNMSSLELGDSALYFCASSYSLGAVETQYFGPGTRLLVL.